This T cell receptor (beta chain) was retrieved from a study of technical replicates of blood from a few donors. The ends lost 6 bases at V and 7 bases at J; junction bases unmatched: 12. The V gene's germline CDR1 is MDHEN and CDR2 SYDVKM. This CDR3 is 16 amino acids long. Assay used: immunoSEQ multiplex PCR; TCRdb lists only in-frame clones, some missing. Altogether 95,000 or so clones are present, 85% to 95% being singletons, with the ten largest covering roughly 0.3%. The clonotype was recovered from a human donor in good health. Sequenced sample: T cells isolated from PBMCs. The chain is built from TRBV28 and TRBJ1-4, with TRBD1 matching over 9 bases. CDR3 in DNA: TGTGCCAGCAGCTACAACCCGGGACAGGGAGGTGAAAAACTGTTTTTT. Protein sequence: CASSYNPGQGGEKLFF.